Presented here are 21 T cell receptor beta chains from one specimen sequenced in a study of beta chain features in type 1 diabetes. Isolated RNA was reverse transcribed in full, so expressed TCRB transcripts were sequenced. The repertoire was sequenced with immunoSEQ multiplex PCR; TCRdb's copy has only in-frame clones and lacks some. The sample holds about 260,000 clones; roughly two thirds are singletons and the top ten take almost 0.055%. Sample: naive CD4+ T cells from blood. The receptors were sampled from a man aged 25-45 years in good health.

The chain employs TRBV13 and TRBJ2-5; 7 positions agree with TRBD1. This CDR3 has 15 amino acids. V shed 1 base and J 2 bases; nucleotides not matched to a gene: 4. Germline assignment: CDR1 PRHDT and CDR2 FYEKMQ (reference sequence). This CDR3 is CASSLDRGRQETQYF. CDR3 DNA: TGTGCCAGCAGCTTAGACAGGGGTCGGCAAGAGACCCAGTACTTC.

The chain is built from TRBV27 and TRBJ2-6, with D uncertain. V was cut by 2 bases and J by 5 bases, with 10 bases left in between. The germline V gene encodes CDR1 MNHEY and CDR2 SMNVEV (reference sequence). This CDR3 contains 15 residues. The CDR3 loop is CASSLKRKRANVLTF. Here the CDR3 DNA reads TGTGCCAGCAGTTTAAAACGGAAAAGGGCCAACGTCCTGACTTTC.

This CDR3 reads CSVARGGEKLFF. The CDR3 DNA sequence: TGCAGCGTTGCAAGGGGTGGAGAAAAACTGTTTTTT. This chain uses TRBV29-1 with TRBJ1-4, with D perhaps matching TRBD1 (5 bases). V was cut by 4 bases and J by 8 bases, with 11 bases left in between. The CDR3 sequence is 12 residues long. Per germline, CDR1 SQVTM and CDR2 ANQGSEA.

This chain links TRBV6-1 with TRBJ2-5; 9 nucleotides agree with TRBD1. V was pared by 6 bases and J by 1 base, with 6 bases of the junction left unmatched. Germline V gene lookup returns CDR1 MNHNS and CDR2 SASEGT. This CDR3 comprises 15 residues. CDR3 residues: CASSTGTGSQETQYF. The CDR3 region has the DNA TGTGCCAGCAGCACCGGGACAGGGTCCCAAGAGACCCAGTACTTC.

The rearrangement links TRBV7-2 to TRBJ1-2; D uncertain. V was pared by 5 bases and J by 6 bases, with 13 bases between. Per the germline V gene, CDR1 is SGHTA and CDR2 is FQGNSA. The CDR3 totals 13 residues. In DNA, the CDR3 is TGTGCCAGCAGCGTTGGGATGCGGAATGGCTACACCTTC. Protein: CASSVGMRNGYTF.

This clone was detected only a few times. This sample includes further DNA sequences coding for the same CDR3. The rearrangement links TRBV30 to TRBJ2-5; 8 bases fit TRBD2. Germline trimming cut 0 bases from V and 4 bases from J; bases unmatched to any gene: 1. This CDR3 spans 13 amino acids. The germline V gene encodes CDR1 GTSNPN and CDR2 SVGIG (reference sequence). The CDR3 nucleotides read TGTGCCTGGAGTGTAAGCGGGAGAGAGACCCAGTACTTC. Translating it yields CAWSVSGRETQYF.

The table lists this clone with a few counts. The gene calls are TRBV7-2 and TRBJ2-5; 10 nucleotides line up with TRBD2. Germline loops: CDR1 SGHTA, CDR2 FQGNSA. The CDR3 length is 16 residues. The V segment lost 6 bases and the J segment 1 base; nucleotides outside the gene matches: 8. The CDR3 DNA sequence: TGTGCCAGCAGATGGGCTAGCGGGGGTTCCCAAGAGACCCAGTACTTC. Translated: CASRWASGGSQETQYF. The variable domain in full, with the rest retrieved from reference TRBV7-2 and TRBJ2-5, is GAGVSQSPSNKVTEKGKDVELRCDPISGHTALYWYRQSLGQGLEFLIYFQGNSAPDKSGLPSDRFSAERTGGSVSTLTIQRTQQEDSAVYLCASRWASGGSQETQYFGPGTRLLVL.

The V call is TRBV30, the J call TRBJ1-2; 7 nucleotides line up with TRBD1. The CDR3 is 12 residues long. Germline V gene data show CDR1 as GTSNPN and CDR2 as SVGIG (reference sequence). Germline trimming cut 4 bases from V and 7 bases from J; bases unmatched to any gene: 6. The CDR3 nucleotides are TGTGCCTGGATCGGACAGGCGGCTGGCTACACCTTC. It specifies CAWIGQAAGYTF.

The chain combines TRBV10-3 with TRBJ2-3; 15 bases line up with TRBD2. The germline V gene encodes CDR1 ENHRY and CDR2 SYGVKD. The CDR3 totals 17 residues. V trimming: 6 bases; J trimming: 1 base; junction bases outside the gene matches: 5. The CDR3: CAIRGTSGRSRTDTQYF. CDR3 coding DNA: TGTGCCATCAGGGGGACTAGCGGGAGGTCTCGCACAGATACGCAGTATTTT.

V and J are TRBV4-2 and TRBJ2-3; 7 bases are a match to TRBD2. J lost 4 bases, V lost 4 bases, and 5 bases had no gene match. The CDR3 is 14 amino acids. The germline V gene encodes CDR1 LGHNA and CDR2 YNFKEQ. The CDR3, as DNA: TGTGCCAGCAGCCGCGCGGGGGTCGCAGATACGCAGTATTTT. Translating it yields CASSRAGVADTQYF.

In this sample, this clone turned up a few times. The same CDR3 also results from other DNA sequences found in this sample. The rearrangement joins TRBV30 to TRBJ2-1; D gene ambiguous. This CDR3 spans 14 amino acids. Germline V gene lookup returns CDR1 GTSNPN and CDR2 SVGIG (reference sequence). The V end was cut by 0 bases, the J end by 0 bases, with 6 bases between. In DNA, the CDR3 is TGTGCCTGGAGTGTGGGCGGCTCCTACAATGAGCAGTTCTTC. As protein: CAWSVGGSYNEQFF.

This chain connects TRBV6-6 to TRBJ2-7, with TRBD1 matching over 7 bases. The V and J ends lost 7 bases and 3 bases, in that order; junction bases with no gene match: 3. Germline V lookup: CDR1 MNHNY, CDR2 SVGAGI (reference sequence). This CDR3 has 12 residues. This CDR3 reads CASNNRGYEQYF. The CDR3 nucleotides read TGTGCCAGCAATAACAGGGGCTACGAGCAGTACTTC.

The chain employs TRBV29-1 and TRBJ2-5; the D gene could be TRBD1 or TRBD2 (6 bases each). V lost 7 bases to trimming and J lost 5 bases, with 14 bases between them. Germline V gene sequence: CDR1 SQVTM, CDR2 ANQGSEA. This CDR3 spans 12 amino acids. The CDR3 reads CSALGGRETQYF. The CDR3 bases are TGCAGCGCCCTGGGGGGCCGGGAGACCCAGTACTTC.

This clone has just a few counts. Other DNA sequences of this sample code for an identical CDR3. The J gene is TRBJ2-1, the V gene TRBV30, with D unresolved. Trimming pared 2 bases from V and 0 bases from J, leaving 5 bases between. The CDR3 contains 13 residues. Germline CDR1 GTSNPN, CDR2 SVGIG (reference sequence). The CDR3 DNA is TGTGCCTGGAGTCGTAGCTCCTACAATGAGCAGTTCTTC. Amino acids: CAWSRSSYNEQFF.

V is TRBV9 and J is TRBJ2-1; D remains unclear. V lost 1 base, J lost 1 base, and 9 bases lay in between. In germline, CDR1 is SGDLS, CDR2 YYNGEE. This CDR3 is 15 amino acids long. As DNA, the CDR3 is TGTGCCAGCAGCGTAACGGGTTCTTCCTACAATGAGCAGTTCTTC. It codes for CASSVTGSSYNEQFF.

The CDR3 spells CASSRQGQYGYTF. The CDR3 coding sequence is TGTGCCAGCTCTAGACAGGGGCAATATGGCTACACCTTC. This rearrangement joins TRBV7-9 to TRBJ1-2, with 8 bases that match TRBD1. The CDR3 is made up of 13 amino acids. The junction had 7 bases not matched to a gene; V was cut back by 8 bases and J by 5 bases. CDR1 SEHNR and CDR2 FQNEAQ come from the germline V gene (reference sequence).

Concerning this clone itself: The identical CDR3 is also encoded by other nucleotide sequences in the sample. V usage is TRBV30 and J usage is TRBJ2-1; D remains ambiguous. Per the germline V gene, CDR1 is GTSNPN and CDR2 is SVGIG (reference sequence). This CDR3 contains 11 residues. V was pared by 2 bases and J by 7 bases, with 6 bases between. CDR3 region: CAWSTYNEQFF. The CDR3 DNA reads as TGTGCCTGGAGTACGTATAATGAGCAGTTCTTC. Full variable domain (rest looked up from reference TRBV30 and TRBJ2-1): SQTIHQWPATLVQPVGSPLSLECTVEGTSNPNLYWYRQAAGRGLQLLFYSVGIGQISSEVPQNLSASRPQDRQFILSSKKLLLSDSGFYLCAWSTYNEQFFGPGTRLTVL.

As for this clone: Other DNA sequences of this sample code for an identical CDR3. The rearrangement joins TRBV30 to TRBJ1-1; weak D call: TRBD1 (6 bases). The V end was cut by 0 bases, the J end by 1 base, with 6 bases between. CDR3 length: 13 residues. The germline CDR1 and CDR2 sequences are GTSNPN and SVGIG (reference sequence). Here the CDR3 reads CAWSVGGNTEAFF. The CDR3, as DNA: TGTGCCTGGAGTGTAGGGGGGAACACTGAAGCTTTCTTT.

The chain is built from TRBV7-8 and TRBJ2-1; 7 nucleotides agree with TRBD1. The CDR3 totals 15 residues. Germline lookup yields CDR1 SGHVS and CDR2 FQNEAQ. With 5 bases clipped from V and 4 bases from J, the junction kept 8 bases outside the gene matches. In DNA, the CDR3 is TGTGCCAGCAGCGCCAACAGGGGACCTTACAATGAGCAGTTCTTC. This gives the protein CASSANRGPYNEQFF.

V gene TRBV10-3 combines with J gene TRBJ2-7; D is uncertain. Germline V gives CDR1 ENHRY, CDR2 SYGVKD. The V end was cut by 0 bases, the J end by 7 bases, with 10 bases between. The CDR3 is 13 amino acids. The CDR3 sequence is CAISESGLAEQYF. CDR3 nucleotides: TGTGCCATCAGTGAGTCGGGCCTGGCGGAGCAGTACTTC.

The J gene is TRBJ2-7, the V gene TRBV29-1; D ambiguous. Trimming cost V 4 bases and J 3 bases, with 13 bases left between them. The V gene's germline CDR1 is SQVTM and CDR2 ANQGSEA. This CDR3 contains 13 residues. CDR3 region: CSVAPEPHYEQYF. The CDR3 DNA reads as TGCAGCGTTGCCCCAGAACCGCACTACGAGCAGTACTTC.